Shown below are 6 T cell receptor beta chains from a single sample sequenced in a study of metastatic and nonmetastatic thyroid tumors. Thyroid surgery was preceded by no treatment in any patient. TCRdb reprocessed the PCR reads using MiXCR. The repertoire consists of roughly 61,000 clones, with 4% to 5% occurring once and the leading ten covering 20% to 25%. Source material: blood. These receptors came from a female donor with papillary thyroid cancer or a benign thyroid nodule (not recorded which). Some clones in this sample may be carry-over from other donors' samples.

The chain couples TRBV6-1 to TRBJ1-2; D is perhaps TRBD1 (5 bases). The germline V gene encodes CDR1 MNHNS and CDR2 SASEGT. The CDR3 is 17 amino acids. Deletions cut 3 bases from V and 0 bases from J, with 17 bases between. CDR3 region: CASSDRWSGTANYGYTF. The CDR3 coding sequence is TGTGCCAGCAGTGATAGATGGTCAGGGACCGCTAACTATGGCTACACCTTC.

Comments on this clone: This may be a read error: a much more frequent sequence differs by one nucleotide. The rearrangement uses TRBV6-1 and TRBJ1-1; 7 nucleotides align to TRBD1. This CDR3 contains 13 residues. Germline V gene data show CDR1 as MNHNS and CDR2 as SASEGT. For the CDR3, the DNA is TGTGCCAGCGGTGATACAGGGGCCGCTGAATCTTTCTTT. Its translation: CASGDTGAAESFF.

This clone was picked up many times. The DNA of the CDR3 is TGTGCCAGCAGTTTTCAGACTAGCAATCAGCCCCAGCATTTT. As protein: CASSFQTSNQPQHF. The J gene is TRBJ1-5, the V gene TRBV12-3 or TRBV12-4, with D hard to call. This CDR3 spans 14 amino acids. Deletions cut 3 bases from V and 0 bases from J, with 6 bases between.

This clone was counted many times. This chain joins TRBV9 and TRBJ2-3, with TRBD2 identical over 10 bases. The V and J ends lost 3 bases and 4 bases, in that order; junction bases with no gene match: 11. CDR1 SGDLS and CDR2 YYNGEE come from the germline V gene. This CDR3 has 17 residues. CDR3 in amino acids: CASSDPGLARGADTQYF. The DNA of the CDR3 is TGTGCCAGCAGCGACCCGGGACTAGCGAGAGGGGCAGATACGCAGTATTTT.

This clone occurred a few times. The chain employs TRBV12-3 or TRBV12-4 and TRBJ1-6, with TRBD1 matching over 8 bases. The CDR3 has 15 residues. The junction had 7 bases not matched to a gene; V was cut back by 5 bases and J by 7 bases. CDR3 amino acids: CASSPGDRKNSPLHF. Here the CDR3 DNA reads TGTGCCAGCAGTCCAGGGGACAGGAAAAATTCACCCCTCCACTTT.

A note on this clone: No conserved phenylalanine or tryptophan ends this CDR3, so it is likely a read error. The chain carries TRBV20-1 and TRBJ1-2; a possible D gene is TRBD1 (5 bases). The CDR3 is made up of 12 amino acids. Looked up from germline, CDR1 is DFQATT and CDR2 is SNEGSKA (reference sequence). V dropped 6 bases and J dropped 9 bases, with 17 bases sitting between them. The CDR3 DNA sequence: TGCAGTGCACGTGACAGCGGGACCAGCTACACCTCC. Its protein is CSARDSGTSYTS.